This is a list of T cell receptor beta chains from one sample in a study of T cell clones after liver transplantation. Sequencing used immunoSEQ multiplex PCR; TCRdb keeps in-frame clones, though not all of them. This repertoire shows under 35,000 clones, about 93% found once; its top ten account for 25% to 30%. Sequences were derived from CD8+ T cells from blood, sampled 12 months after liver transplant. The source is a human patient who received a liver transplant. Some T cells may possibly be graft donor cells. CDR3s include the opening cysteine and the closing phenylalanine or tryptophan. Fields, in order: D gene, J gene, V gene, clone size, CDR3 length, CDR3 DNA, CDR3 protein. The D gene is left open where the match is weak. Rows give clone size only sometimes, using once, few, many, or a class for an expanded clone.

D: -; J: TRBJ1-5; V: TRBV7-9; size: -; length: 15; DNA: TGTGCCAGCAGCCCTGGGTTGGGTAAGAATCAGCCCCAGCATTTT; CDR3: CASSPGLGKNQPQHF
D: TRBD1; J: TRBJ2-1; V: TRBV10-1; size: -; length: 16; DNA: TGCGCCAGCAGTGAGGCTAGGCAGGGGGTCTACAATGAGCAGTTCTTC; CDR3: CASSEARQGVYNEQFF
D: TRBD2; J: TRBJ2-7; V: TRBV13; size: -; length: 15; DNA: TGTGCCAGCAGCGTCACCGGGACTAGTCCCTACGAGCAGTACTTC; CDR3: CASSVTGTSPYEQYF
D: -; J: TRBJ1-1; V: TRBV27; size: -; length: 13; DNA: TGTGCCAGCAGTTTAGGGGTTTACACTGAAGCTTTCTTT; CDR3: CASSLGVYTEAFF
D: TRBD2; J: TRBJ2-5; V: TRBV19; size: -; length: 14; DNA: TGTGCCAGTAGTACTAGCGGTTTGCGGGAGACCCAGTACTTC; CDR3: CASSTSGLRETQYF
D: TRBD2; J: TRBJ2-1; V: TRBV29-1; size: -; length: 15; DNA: TGCAGCGTTGTTGATCCTAGCGGGAGTTACAATGAGCAGTTCTTC; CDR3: CSVVDPSGSYNEQFF
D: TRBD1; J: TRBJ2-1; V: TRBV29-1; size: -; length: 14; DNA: TGCAGCGTTGAACCGGGACAGAAGTACAATGAGCAGTTCTTC; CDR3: CSVEPGQKYNEQFF
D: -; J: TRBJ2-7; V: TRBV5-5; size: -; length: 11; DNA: TGTGCCAGCAGCTCCCAACTCGAGCAGTACTTC; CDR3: CASSSQLEQYF
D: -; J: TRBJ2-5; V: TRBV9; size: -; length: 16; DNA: TGTGCCAGCAGCCTCCGCCCCGCTAGCGAACAAGAGACCCAGTACTTC; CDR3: CASSLRPASEQETQYF
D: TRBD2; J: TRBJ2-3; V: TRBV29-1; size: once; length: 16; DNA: TGCAGCGTTGAAGGGGGGGGGATGATGCTCACAGATACGCAGTATTTT; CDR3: CSVEGGGMMLTDTQYF
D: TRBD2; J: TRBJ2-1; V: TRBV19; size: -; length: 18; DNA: TGTGCCAGTAGTATCGAAGGATCCATAGCGGGAGTTCTGAGTGAGCAGTTCTTC; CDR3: CASSIEGSIAGVLSEQFF
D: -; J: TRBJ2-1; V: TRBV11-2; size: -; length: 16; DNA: TGTGCCAGCAGCTTAGCTGTTGGACTAACTACAAATGAGCAGTTCTTC; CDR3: CASSLAVGLTTNEQFF
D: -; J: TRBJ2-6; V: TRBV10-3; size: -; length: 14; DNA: TGTGCCATCAGTGAGTCGAGTGGGGCCAACGTCCTGACTTTC; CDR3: CAISESSGANVLTF
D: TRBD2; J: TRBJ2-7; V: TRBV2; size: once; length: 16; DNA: TGTGCCAGCAGTGAGGGTCTAGCGGTCCTCTCCTACGAGCAGTACTTC; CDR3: CASSEGLAVLSYEQYF
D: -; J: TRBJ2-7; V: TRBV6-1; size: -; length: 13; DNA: TGTGCCAGCAGCCACCGGGGCTCCTACGAGCAGTACTTC; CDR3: CASSHRGSYEQYF
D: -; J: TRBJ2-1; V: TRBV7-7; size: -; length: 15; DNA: TGTGCCAGCAGCCCCACGATCGCGGCTAACAATGAGCAGTTCTTC; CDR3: CASSPTIAANNEQFF
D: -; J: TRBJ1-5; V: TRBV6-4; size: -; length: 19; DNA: TGTGCCAGCAGTGAATTCGACAGGTCTTATCCTTATAGCAATCAGCCCCAGCATTTT; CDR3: CASSEFDRSYPYSNQPQHF
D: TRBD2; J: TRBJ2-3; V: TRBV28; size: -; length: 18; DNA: TGTGCCAGCAGTCCCGGGACTAGCGGGAGGCTTTTTGCAGATACGCAGTATTTT; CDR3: CASSPGTSGRLFADTQYF
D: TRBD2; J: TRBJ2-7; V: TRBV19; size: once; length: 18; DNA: TGTGCCAGTAGTATGGGACTAGTTCTTACCCAATACTCCTACGAGCAGTACTTC; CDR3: CASSMGLVLTQYSYEQYF
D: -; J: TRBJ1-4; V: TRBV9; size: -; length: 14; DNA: TGTGCCAGCAGCGTTGCCGGGGCTAATGAAAAACTGTTTTTT; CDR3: CASSVAGANEKLFF
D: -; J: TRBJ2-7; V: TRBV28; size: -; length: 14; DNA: TGTGCCAGCAGCCTAATAGGGGACTCCTACGAGCAGTACTTC; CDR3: CASSLIGDSYEQYF
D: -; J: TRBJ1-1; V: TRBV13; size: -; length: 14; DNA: TGTGCCAGCAGGCCACAGGGATTGGGGGCTGAAGCTTTCTTT; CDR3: CASRPQGLGAEAFF
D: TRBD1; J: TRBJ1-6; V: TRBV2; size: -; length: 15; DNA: TGTGCCAGCAGGGACGGACAGGGTAATAATTCACCCCTCCACTTT; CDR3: CASRDGQGNNSPLHF
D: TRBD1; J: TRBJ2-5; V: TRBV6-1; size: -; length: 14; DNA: TGTGCCAGCAGAATTACAGGGGGGCGGGAGACCCAGTACTTC; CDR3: CASRITGGRETQYF
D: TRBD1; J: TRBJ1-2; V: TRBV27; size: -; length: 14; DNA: TGTGCCAGCAGTCTCAGACAGGGAGTGAGTGGCTACACCTTC; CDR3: CASSLRQGVSGYTF
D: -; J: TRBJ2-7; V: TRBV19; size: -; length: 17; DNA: TGTGCCAGTAGCACCTTTTGGGGGGCGGAGGTTTCCTACGAGCAGTACTTC; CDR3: CASSTFWGAEVSYEQYF
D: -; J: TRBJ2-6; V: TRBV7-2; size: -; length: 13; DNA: TGTGCCAGCAGCTTGGCCCTGGCCAACGTCCTGACTTTC; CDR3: CASSLALANVLTF